A selection of T cell receptor beta chains follows, all from one sample in a study of T cell clonotyping in hematopoietic cell transplantation. The assay was immunoSEQ multiplex PCR, and TCRdb's table has in-frame clones only and misses some. This sample has around 9,300 clones, with roughly 85% found just once. The material sequenced was PBMCs, taken 180 days after allogeneic stem cell transplant. All receptors come from a female patient younger than 45 who had an allogeneic stem cell transplant, so the T cells may come from the graft donor. Some clones in this sample may be carry-over from other donors' samples. CDR3s include the opening cysteine and the closing phenylalanine or tryptophan. D genes are given only for firm matches. Size values are once, few and many counts, or a class for expanded clones, and some rows have none.

D,V,size,J,CDR3,DNA
NA,TRBV30,once,TRBJ2-7,CAWSVSLGPYEQYF,TGTGCCTGGAGTGTTTCCCTCGGACCCTACGAGCAGTACTTC
NA,TRBV9,NA,TRBJ1-2,CASSVETNNYGYTF,TGTGCCAGCAGCGTAGAGACAAATAACTATGGCTACACCTTC
TRBD1,TRBV11-2,NA,TRBJ1-6,CASRVNRTGWSPLHF,TGTGCCAGCAGGGTAAACCGGACAGGGTGGTCACCCCTCCACTTT
NA,TRBV7-2,NA,TRBJ2-6,CASSHRVPGANVLTF,TGTGCCAGCAGCCATAGGGTGCCTGGGGCCAACGTCCTGACTTTC
NA,TRBV5-6,NA,TRBJ2-6,CASSLGWRGGRNGANVLTF,TGTGCCAGCAGCCTGGGATGGAGGGGTGGGAGAAATGGGGCCAACGTCCTGACTTTC
NA,TRBV29-1,NA,TRBJ1-1,CSVGGLLNTEAFF,TGCAGCGTTGGTGGACTGCTAAACACTGAAGCTTTCTTT
NA,TRBV7-8,NA,TRBJ2-2,CASSLQGSTGELFF,TGTGCCAGCAGCTTACAGGGAAGCACCGGGGAGCTGTTTTTT
NA,TRBV20-1,once,TRBJ1-2,CSARVAYGYTF,TGCAGTGCTAGGGTGGCCTATGGCTACACCTTC
NA,TRBV6-5,NA,TRBJ1-2,CASSYDGATYGYTF,TGTGCCAGCAGTTACGACGGGGCCACCTATGGCTACACCTTC
TRBD1,TRBV6-1,NA,TRBJ1-5,CASRELQGANNQPQHF,TGTGCCAGCAGGGAACTACAGGGGGCTAACAATCAGCCCCAGCATTTT
NA,TRBV21-1,NA,TRBJ1-2,CASILGSDGYTF,TGTGCCAGCATCCTAGGGAGTGATGGCTACACCTTC
NA,TRBV18,NA,TRBJ1-6,CASSPNRVNNSPLHF,TGTGCCAGCTCACCGAACAGGGTCAATAATTCACCCCTCCACTTT
NA,TRBV7-2,NA,TRBJ1-5,CASSTTFEEGQPQHF,TGTGCCAGCAGCACCACATTCGAAGAAGGGCAGCCCCAGCATTTT
NA,TRBV29-1,few,TRBJ1-1,CSVGLFGGVHTEAFF,TGCAGCGTTGGTCTCTTCGGGGGAGTGCACACTGAAGCTTTCTTT
NA,TRBV7-8,NA,TRBJ1-5,CASSLAGALQPQHF,TGTGCCAGCAGCTTAGCGGGGGCGCTTCAGCCCCAGCATTTT
TRBD1,TRBV6-5,NA,TRBJ1-2,CASKPGQGAGGYTF,TGTGCCAGCAAACCGGGACAGGGGGCGGGCGGCTACACCTTC
NA,TRBV29-1,NA,TRBJ1-2,CSVGPGGDGSNYGYTF,TGCAGCGTTGGACCTGGAGGGGACGGCTCTAACTATGGCTACACCTTC
TRBD1,TRBV5-1,NA,TRBJ1-1,CASSRVGTDAFF,TGCGCCAGCAGCCGGGTAGGGACAGACGCTTTCTTT
TRBD1,TRBV6-6,NA,TRBJ2-7,CASFGMTGTDPYEQYF,TGTGCCAGCTTCGGGATGACCGGGACAGATCCCTACGAGCAGTACTTC
NA,TRBV6-5,NA,TRBJ1-5,CASSYGPLGGQPQHF,TGTGCCAGCAGTTATGGGCCGCTGGGGGGCCAGCCCCAGCATTTT
NA,TRBV27,NA,TRBJ1-2,CASRDTGGDYGYTF,TGTGCCAGCAGGGACACGGGAGGCGACTATGGCTACACCTTC
NA,TRBV5-1,NA,TRBJ2-2,CASRVGNTGELFF,TGCGCCAGCAGGGTCGGAAACACCGGGGAGCTGTTTTTT
NA,TRBV5-6,NA,TRBJ1-1,CASSLLGNTEAFF,TGTGCCAGCAGCTTGCTGGGAAACACTGAAGCTTTCTTT
TRBD1,TRBV10-3,NA,TRBJ2-7,CAISEPGQGASYEQYF,TGTGCCATCAGTGAGCCGGGCCAGGGGGCATCCTACGAGCAGTACTTC
NA,TRBV2,NA,TRBJ1-5,CASSVEDRQPQHF,TGTGCCAGCAGTGTAGAGGACAGACAGCCCCAGCATTTT
NA,TRBV7-3,NA,TRBJ1-3,CASSRGGEGNTIYF,TGTGCCAGCAGCCGAGGGGGAGAAGGGAACACCATATATTTT
NA,TRBV4-1,once,TRBJ2-7,CASSQGNGGANEQYF,TGCGCCAGCAGCCAAGGAAACGGGGGTGCCAACGAGCAGTACTTC
NA,TRBV7-9,NA,TRBJ1-2,CASSVTQGAGGGYTF,TGTGCCAGCAGCGTGACGCAGGGAGCCGGTGGTGGCTACACCTTC
NA,TRBV5-6,NA,TRBJ2-3,CASSRRAKTVDTQYF,TGTGCCAGCAGCCGGCGGGCCAAAACGGTAGATACGCAGTATTTT
TRBD1,TRBV6-5,NA,TRBJ2-3,CASSLGQGAFTDTQYF,TGTGCCAGCAGTTTGGGACAGGGGGCATTCACAGATACGCAGTATTTT